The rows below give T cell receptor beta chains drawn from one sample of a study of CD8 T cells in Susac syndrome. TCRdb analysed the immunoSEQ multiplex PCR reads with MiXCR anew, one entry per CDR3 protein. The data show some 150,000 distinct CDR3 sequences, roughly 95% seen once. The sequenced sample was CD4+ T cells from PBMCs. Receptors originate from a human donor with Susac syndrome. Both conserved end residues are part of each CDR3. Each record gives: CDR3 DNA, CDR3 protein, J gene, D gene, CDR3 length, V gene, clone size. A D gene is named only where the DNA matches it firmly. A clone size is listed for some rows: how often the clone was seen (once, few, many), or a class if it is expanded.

DNA: TGTGCCAGCAGCCAGCCCATTACGCAGTATTTT
CDR3: CASSQPITQYF
J: TRBJ2-3
D: .
length: 11
V: TRBV12-3/TRBV12-4
size: .

DNA: TGTGCCAGCAGCTTAGAACTAGGGCAAGAGACCCAGTACTTC
CDR3: CASSLELGQETQYF
J: TRBJ2-5
D: .
length: 14
V: TRBV11-2
size: .

DNA: TGTGCCAGCAGTTGGGCTGGGGGTGAAGGCTACACCTTC
CDR3: CASSWAGGEGYTF
J: TRBJ1-2
D: .
length: 13
V: TRBV6-5
size: .

DNA: TGTGCCAGCAGCATCCGGACAGCCGCCCTCTATGGCTACACCTTC
CDR3: CASSIRTAALYGYTF
J: TRBJ1-2
D: .
length: 15
V: TRBV3-1
size: .

DNA: TGTGCCAGCAGTTTAGCGGCTAGCGGGGGGCAGGAGACCCAGTACTTC
CDR3: CASSLAASGGQETQYF
J: TRBJ2-5
D: TRBD2
length: 16
V: TRBV12-3/TRBV12-4
size: .

DNA: TGTGCCAGCAGGATCTGGGCAGGAGGGGACGAGCAGTACTTC
CDR3: CASRIWAGGDEQYF
J: TRBJ2-7
D: .
length: 14
V: TRBV5-4
size: .

DNA: TGCAGTGCTAGAGAGCCCTCCGGACTAGCGGGGGCAGATACGCAGTATTTT
CDR3: CSAREPSGLAGADTQYF
J: TRBJ2-3
D: TRBD2
length: 17
V: TRBV20-1
size: .

DNA: TGTGCCAGCACCGAGGAAAGGGAACACACCATATATTTT
CDR3: CASTEEREHTIYF
J: TRBJ1-3
D: .
length: 13
V: TRBV2
size: .

DNA: TGCAGCCCCGGGGTGATAACTCTAGCGGGGGGAGATACGCAGTATTTT
CDR3: CSPGVITLAGGDTQYF
J: TRBJ2-3
D: TRBD2
length: 16
V: TRBV20-1
size: .

DNA: TGTGCCAGCAGCTGGACTAGCGGGGGAACCTACGAGCAGTACTTC
CDR3: CASSWTSGGTYEQYF
J: TRBJ2-7
D: TRBD2
length: 15
V: TRBV11-2
size: once

DNA: TGTGCCAGCAGACGAGGTGACAGCAACACTGAAGCTTTCTTT
CDR3: CASRRGDSNTEAFF
J: TRBJ1-1
D: .
length: 14
V: TRBV7-3
size: .

DNA: TGTGCCAGCAGTGACATGGCGGCCCCTAACTATGGCTACACCTTC
CDR3: CASSDMAAPNYGYTF
J: TRBJ1-2
D: .
length: 15
V: TRBV2
size: .

DNA: TGCGCCAGCAGCTTACAGGGAGAGAGGGCTGGAAACACCATATATTTT
CDR3: CASSLQGERAGNTIYF
J: TRBJ1-3
D: .
length: 16
V: TRBV5-1
size: .

DNA: TGTGCCAGCAGTCCCGGGGGCGCTGGGGCCAACGTCCTGACTTTC
CDR3: CASSPGGAGANVLTF
J: TRBJ2-6
D: .
length: 15
V: TRBV6-5
size: .

DNA: TGTGCCAGCGGAAACTACGAGCAGTACTTC
CDR3: CASGNYEQYF
J: TRBJ2-7
D: .
length: 10
V: TRBV7-2
size: .

DNA: TGCAGTGCTAGATACACAGATACGCAGTATTTT
CDR3: CSARYTDTQYF
J: TRBJ2-3
D: .
length: 11
V: TRBV20-1
size: once

DNA: TGCGCCAGCAGCGGGGACAGCAATCAGCCCCAGCATTTT
CDR3: CASSGDSNQPQHF
J: TRBJ1-5
D: .
length: 13
V: TRBV5-1
size: once

DNA: TGTGCCAGCCGAGGGACAGGGGATGGCTACACCTTC
CDR3: CASRGTGDGYTF
J: TRBJ1-2
D: TRBD1
length: 12
V: TRBV9
size: .

DNA: TGTGCCAGTAGCACGGGGAGGGAGACTGAAGCTTTCTTT
CDR3: CASSTGRETEAFF
J: TRBJ1-1
D: .
length: 13
V: TRBV19
size: .

DNA: TGTGCCAGCAGCCGGGGGAACACTGAAGCTTTCTTT
CDR3: CASSRGNTEAFF
J: TRBJ1-1
D: .
length: 12
V: TRBV11-3
size: few

DNA: TGTGCCAGCAGCTCCCGGGAGACGGGGAGGAATGAGCAGTTCTTC
CDR3: CASSSRETGRNEQFF
J: TRBJ2-1
D: .
length: 15
V: TRBV11-1
size: .

DNA: TGCAGCGTTGTGGTAGGCTACGAGCAGTACTTC
CDR3: CSVVVGYEQYF
J: TRBJ2-7
D: .
length: 11
V: TRBV29-1
size: .

DNA: TGCAGCGGCGCCAGGGAAAGGCAAGAGACCCAGTACTTC
CDR3: CSGARERQETQYF
J: TRBJ2-5
D: .
length: 13
V: TRBV29-1
size: once

DNA: TGTGCCAGCAGTGAGGCAGCTGGGAGTCAGCCCCAGCATTTT
CDR3: CASSEAAGSQPQHF
J: TRBJ1-5
D: .
length: 14
V: TRBV25-1
size: once

DNA: TGCAGCGTTGACACAGGTGGAGCTTTCTTT
CDR3: CSVDTGGAFF
J: TRBJ1-1
D: .
length: 10
V: TRBV29-1
size: .

DNA: TGTGCCAGCAGTCGGATTGTGACTAGCGGGGGGGTAGGGGAGCAGTTCTTC
CDR3: CASSRIVTSGGVGEQFF
J: TRBJ2-1
D: TRBD2
length: 17
V: TRBV5-4
size: .

DNA: TGTGCCAGCAGCCAGGGTCCCTATGGCTACACCTTC
CDR3: CASSQGPYGYTF
J: TRBJ1-2
D: .
length: 12
V: TRBV14
size: few

DNA: TGTGCCATCAACCGGGACAGGCCCACAGATACGCAGTATTTT
CDR3: CAINRDRPTDTQYF
J: TRBJ2-3
D: TRBD1
length: 14
V: TRBV10-3
size: .

DNA: TGTGCCAGCAGCTTAATTGGAGTCCACAATGAGCAGTTCTTC
CDR3: CASSLIGVHNEQFF
J: TRBJ2-1
D: .
length: 14
V: TRBV7-9
size: .

DNA: TGCAGCGGCGGGCCCTCCCAAGGGCGCAATGAGCAGTTCTTC
CDR3: CSGGPSQGRNEQFF
J: TRBJ2-1
D: .
length: 14
V: TRBV29-1
size: .

DNA: TGTGCCAGCAGGGACCCCCGGGTGGGGGCCTACAATGAGCAGTTCTTC
CDR3: CASRDPRVGAYNEQFF
J: TRBJ2-1
D: .
length: 16
V: TRBV6-2/TRBV6-3
size: .